One T cell receptor beta chain is described in this entry. The antigen remains undetermined. With the 5' RACE reads reprocessed, TCRdb shows one record per CDR3 protein and no DNA. The sample has about 150,000 distinct CDR3 sequences, and its top ten clones hold 37%. This CDR3 comprises 16 residues. CDR1 SGHDN and CDR2 FVKESK come from the germline V gene. The data are from a study of T cells expressing NK-cell markers. Study-level points and caveats: It is unclear if expanded NKG2C-expressing clones target HCMV antigens.

The chain uses TRBV14 and TRBJ2-7; the TCRdb call, TRBD2, lacks DNA for checking. This sequence was found in a woman aged 45 to 65 in good health. What was sequenced was blood T cells: a sorted CD56 or NKG2C T cell subset, CD4+ or CD8+ T cells, or bulk PBMC T cells (not recorded which). The CDR3 sequence is CASSALGASGSGEQYF.